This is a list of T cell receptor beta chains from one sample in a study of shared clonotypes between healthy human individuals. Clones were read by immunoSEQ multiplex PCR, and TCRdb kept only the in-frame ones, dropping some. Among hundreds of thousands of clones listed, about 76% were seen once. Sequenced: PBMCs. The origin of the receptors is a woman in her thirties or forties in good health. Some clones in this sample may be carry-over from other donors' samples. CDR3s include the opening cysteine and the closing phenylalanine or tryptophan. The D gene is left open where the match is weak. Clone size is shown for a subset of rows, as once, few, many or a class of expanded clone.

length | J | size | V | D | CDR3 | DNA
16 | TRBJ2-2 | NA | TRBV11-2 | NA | CASSNFGQSNTGELFF | TGTGCCAGCAGCAACTTCGGACAGTCCAACACCGGGGAGCTGTTTTTT
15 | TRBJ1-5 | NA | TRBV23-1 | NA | CASSPGLERKVAQHF | TGCGCCAGCAGCCCCGGACTGGAAAGAAAGGTAGCCCAGCATTTT
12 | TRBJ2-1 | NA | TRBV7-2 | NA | CASSLEGDEQFF | TGTGCCAGCAGCTTAGAGGGAGATGAGCAGTTCTTC
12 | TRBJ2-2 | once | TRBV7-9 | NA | CASSYRAGELFF | TGTGCCAGCAGCTACAGGGCCGGGGAGCTGTTTTTT
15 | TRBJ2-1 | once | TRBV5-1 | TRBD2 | CASSGSLAANNEQFF | TGCGCCAGCAGCGGAAGTCTAGCGGCTAACAATGAGCAGTTCTTC
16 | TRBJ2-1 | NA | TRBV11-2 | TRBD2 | CASSLLSGRASHEQFF | TGTGCCAGCAGCTTGCTCAGCGGGAGGGCCTCCCATGAGCAGTTCTTC
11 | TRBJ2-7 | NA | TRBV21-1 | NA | CASSKGVEQYF | TGTGCCAGCAGCAAAGGGGTAGAGCAGTACTTC
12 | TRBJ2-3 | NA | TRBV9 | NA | CASSVEADTQYF | TGTGCCAGCAGCGTAGAGGCAGATACGCAGTATTTT
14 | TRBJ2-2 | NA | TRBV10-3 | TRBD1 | CAISRGQGPGELFF | TGTGCCATCAGTAGGGGACAGGGGCCCGGGGAGCTGTTTTTT
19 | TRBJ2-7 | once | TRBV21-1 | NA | CASSNPLDRGSNDLYEQYF | TGTGCCAGCAGCAATCCCCTGGACAGGGGCTCCAACGACCTCTACGAGCAGTACTTC
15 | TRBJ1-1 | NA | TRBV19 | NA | CASSMATGVNTEAFF | TGTGCCAGTAGTATGGCGACAGGCGTCAACACTGAAGCTTTCTTT
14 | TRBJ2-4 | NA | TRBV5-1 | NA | CASSFQQGGHIQYF | TGCGCCAGCAGCTTCCAACAGGGCGGGCACATTCAGTACTTC
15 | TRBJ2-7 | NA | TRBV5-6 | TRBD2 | CASSLDSGRGYEQYF | TGTGCCAGCAGCTTGGATAGCGGGAGGGGATACGAGCAGTACTTC
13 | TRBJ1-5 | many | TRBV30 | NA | CAWSRGNGQPQHF | TGTGCCTGGAGTAGGGGGAACGGGCAGCCCCAGCATTTT
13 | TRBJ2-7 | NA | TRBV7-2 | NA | CASTQGSSYEQYF | TGTGCCAGCACACAAGGAAGCTCCTACGAGCAGTACTTC
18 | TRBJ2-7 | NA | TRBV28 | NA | CASSFDRPRFESPYEQYF | TGTGCCAGCAGTTTCGACCGCCCCCGATTCGAATCGCCCTACGAGCAGTACTTC
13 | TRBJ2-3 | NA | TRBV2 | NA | CASSEFLVDTQYF | TGTGCCAGCAGTGAGTTTTTGGTGGATACGCAGTATTTT
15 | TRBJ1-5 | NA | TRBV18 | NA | CASSPSGGRNQPQHF | TGTGCCAGCTCACCATCTGGGGGCCGCAATCAGCCCCAGCATTTT
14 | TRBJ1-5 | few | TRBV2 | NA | CASSGGTVNQPQHF | TGTGCCAGCAGTGGTGGGACGGTGAATCAGCCCCAGCATTTT
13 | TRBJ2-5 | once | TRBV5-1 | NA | CASSLGYQETQYF | TGCGCCAGCAGCTTGGGGTATCAAGAGACCCAGTACTTC
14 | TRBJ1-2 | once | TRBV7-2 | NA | CASSLLGANYGYTF | TGTGCCAGCAGCTTACTGGGAGCTAACTATGGCTACACCTTC
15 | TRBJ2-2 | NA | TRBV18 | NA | CASSLAGASTGELFF | TGTGCCAGCTCACTTGCCGGGGCCTCCACCGGGGAGCTGTTTTTT
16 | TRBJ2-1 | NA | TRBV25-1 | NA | CASSESDGSSYNEQFF | TGTGCCAGCAGTGAATCGGACGGGAGCTCCTACAATGAGCAGTTCTTC
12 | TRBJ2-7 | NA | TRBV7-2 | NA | CASSFEVSEQYF | TGTGCCAGCAGCTTTGAGGTCTCAGAGCAGTACTTC
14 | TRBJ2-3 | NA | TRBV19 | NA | CASSTSGGTDTQYF | TGTGCCAGTAGTACGTCCGGAGGCACAGATACGCAGTATTTT
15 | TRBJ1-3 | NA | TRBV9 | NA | CASSVQGSSGNTIYF | TGTGCCAGCAGCGTACAGGGAAGCTCTGGAAACACCATATATTTT
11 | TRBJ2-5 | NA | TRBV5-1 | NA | CASTDGGRKYF | TGCGCCAGCACTGATGGAGGGAGAAAGTACTTC
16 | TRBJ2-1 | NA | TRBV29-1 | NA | CSVVAGALGAYNEQFF | TGCAGCGTTGTCGCAGGGGCTCTGGGGGCCTACAATGAGCAGTTCTTC
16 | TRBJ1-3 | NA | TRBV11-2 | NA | CASSLVATAPGNTIYF | TGTGCCAGCAGCTTAGTTGCGACGGCACCTGGAAACACCATATATTTT
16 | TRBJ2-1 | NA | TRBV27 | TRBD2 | CASSLTGTRYYNEQFF | TGTGCCAGCAGTTTAACTGGGACTAGATACTACAATGAGCAGTTCTTC
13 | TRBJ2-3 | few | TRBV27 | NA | CASSGLSTDTQYF | TGTGCCAGCAGTGGACTCTCCACAGATACGCAGTATTTT
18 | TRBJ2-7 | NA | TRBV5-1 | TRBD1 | CASSSQPPSLGQTYEQYF | TGCGCCAGCAGCTCCCAACCCCCCTCCCTGGGACAGACCTACGAGCAGTACTTC